This passage covers 26 T cell receptor beta chains from one sample sequenced in a study of technical replicates of blood from a few donors. Assay used: immunoSEQ multiplex PCR; TCRdb lists only in-frame clones, some missing. This sample carries about 83,000 clones, approximately 97% of them seen once, and the ten largest clones take approximately 0.3%. Sequenced material: T cells isolated from PBMCs. These receptor sequences come from a human donor in good health.

As concerns this clone: Other nucleotide sequences in the sample specify the same CDR3. V gene TRBV11-2 combines with J gene TRBJ2-7; no clear D gene. V was pared by 1 base and J by 0 bases, with 4 bases between. Germline V gene sequence: CDR1 SGHAT, CDR2 FQNNGV. This CDR3 spans 13 amino acids. The CDR3, as DNA: TGTGCCAGCAGCTTAGGCAGCTCCTACGAGCAGTACTTC. Translation gives CASSLGSSYEQYF.

The chain is built from TRBV9 and TRBJ2-7; 11 positions agree with TRBD2. This CDR3 is 13 amino acids long. V was pared by 8 bases and J by 0 bases, with 1 base of the junction left unmatched. CDR1 SGDLS and CDR2 YYNGEE come from the germline V gene. The CDR3 here is CASTSGSSYEQYF. In nucleotides, the CDR3 is TGTGCCAGTACTAGCGGGAGCTCCTACGAGCAGTACTTC.

This chain links TRBV6-5 with TRBJ2-5; TRBD2 agrees at 11 bases. This CDR3 is built from 16 residues. Germline values: CDR1 MNHEY, CDR2 SVGAGI. J lost 1 base, V lost 2 bases, and 3 bases had no gene match. DNA for the CDR3: TGTGCCAGCAGTTACACCGGACTAGCGGGCCAAGAGACCCAGTACTTC. Protein sequence: CASSYTGLAGQETQYF.

This CDR3 is CATLGGRRDEQFF. CDR3 nucleotide sequence: TGTGCCACGTTGGGCGGGAGGAGGGATGAGCAGTTCTTC. The chain is built from TRBV6-6 and TRBJ2-1, with TRBD2 matching over 8 bases. Germline V gene data show CDR1 as MNHNY and CDR2 as SVGAGI (reference sequence). The CDR3 sequence is 13 residues long. V was pared by 10 bases and J by 8 bases, with 10 bases of the junction left unmatched.

The V and J genes are TRBV7-2 and TRBJ2-1; D is unclear. CDR3 size: 14 residues. Germline values: CDR1 SGHTA, CDR2 FQGNSA. Trimming stripped 11 bases from V and 0 bases from J, with 14 bases between. DNA for the CDR3: TGTGCCGTGAGCCGTAGTAGCTCCTACAATGAGCAGTTCTTC. Translation gives CAVSRSSSYNEQFF.

V usage is TRBV10-1 and J usage is TRBJ2-3, with TRBD2 matching 11 bases. CDR3 length: 16 residues. The germline V gene has CDR1 WNHNN and CDR2 SYGVQD (reference sequence). V trimming: 3 bases; J trimming: 4 bases; junction bases outside the gene matches: 6. The CDR3 DNA is TGCGCCAGCAGTGAAGTTAGCGGGAGGGCTGCAGATACGCAGTATTTT. Translated, it gives CASSEVSGRAADTQYF.

V is TRBV28 and J is TRBJ1-2, with TRBD1 matching 10 bases. From germline, CDR1 is MDHEN and CDR2 SYDVKM. With V trimmed by 2 bases and J by 3 bases, 3 bases remained unmatched. This CDR3 comprises 15 residues. The CDR3 DNA sequence: TGTGCCAGCAGTTTAAGACAGGGGGCGTACTATGGCTACACCTTC. This gives the protein CASSLRQGAYYGYTF.

This chain uses TRBV4-2 with TRBJ2-7; possibly TRBD1 for D (7 bases). The germline CDR1 and CDR2 sequences are LGHNA and YNFKEQ. The V and J ends lost 0 bases and 2 bases respectively, with 17 bases between them. The CDR3 loop spans 17 amino acids. The CDR3 coding sequence is TGTGCCAGCAGCCAAGATTCCGCGGGACAGCTAACCTACGAGCAGTACTTC. This sequence encodes CASSQDSAGQLTYEQYF.

The V call is TRBV18, the J call TRBJ2-7; TRBD2 agrees at 8 bases. Germline V gene sequence: CDR1 KGHSH, CDR2 LQKENI. The V segment lost 1 base and the J segment 1 base; nucleotides outside the gene matches: 3. The CDR3 has 15 residues. CDR3 loop: CASSPQRESSYEQYF. In nucleotides, the CDR3 is TGTGCCAGCTCACCACAGCGGGAGTCTTCCTACGAGCAGTACTTC.

The chain carries TRBV10-1 and TRBJ2-3; 7 nucleotides line up with TRBD2. CDR1 and CDR2 (germline): WNHNN, SYGVQD (reference sequence). The CDR3 covers 16 residues. V lost 2 bases and J lost 3; bases outside the gene matches: 8. CDR3 DNA sequence: TGCGCCAGCAGTGAGCGGGAGGCCGGTTGGACAGATACGCAGTATTTT. This sequence encodes CASSEREAGWTDTQYF.

This clone was observed a handful of times. The V gene is TRBV5-6, the J gene TRBJ1-1, with a tentative D call TRBD1 (5 bases). The CDR3 has 13 amino acids. CDR1 SGHDT and CDR2 YYEEEE come from the germline V gene. V lost 2 bases and J lost 1, with 6 bases in between. The CDR3 DNA sequence: TGTGCCAGCAGCTTTGGACAGAACACTGAAGCTTTCTTT. The encoded protein is CASSFGQNTEAFF.

J is TRBJ2-7 and V is TRBV7-9; 11 bases align to TRBD1. Germline loops: CDR1 SEHNR, CDR2 FQNEAQ (reference sequence). Unmatched junction bases numbered 11, after V lost 5 bases and J lost 5 bases. The CDR3 spans 16 residues. The CDR3 nucleotides read TGTGCCAGCAGCCTTACGGACAGGGGGCGCAAACACGAGCAGTACTTC. Translation: CASSLTDRGRKHEQYF.

The chain combines TRBV6-1 with TRBJ1-5; D is undetermined. The CDR3 runs 16 residues. Trimming removed 2 bases from V and 2 bases from J, with 13 bases in between. Germline assignment: CDR1 MNHNS and CDR2 SASEGT. The CDR3, as DNA: TGTGCCAGCAGTGAACGGGAACTAAAGGGCAATCAGCCCCAGCATTTT. It codes for CASSERELKGNQPQHF.

The chain joins TRBV29-1 to TRBJ2-7, with D possibly TRBD1 on 5 matching bases. CDR3 length: 14 amino acids. Germline values: CDR1 SQVTM, CDR2 ANQGSEA. With 0 bases removed from V and 2 bases from J, the gap between germline ends came to 11 bases. The CDR3 DNA reads as TGCAGCGTTGAAGATTCAGGGATCCCCTACGAGCAGTACTTC. Its translation: CSVEDSGIPYEQYF.

The rearrangement links TRBV27 to TRBJ2-5, with TRBD1 matching over 8 bases. The CDR3 loop spans 16 amino acids. The trim removed 3 bases at V and 2 bases at J, leaving 8 bases unmatched. The germline gives CDR1 MNHEY, CDR2 SMNVEV (reference sequence). This CDR3 reads CASSLAPGQEQETQYF. DNA of the CDR3: TGTGCCAGCAGTTTGGCCCCGGGACAGGAGCAAGAGACCCAGTACTTC.

The J gene is TRBJ2-7, the V gene TRBV10-2; D may be TRBD2 (7 bases). CDR3 length: 13 residues. From germline, CDR1 is WSHSY and CDR2 SAAADI. V shed 3 bases and J shed 3 bases, with 9 bases lying between them. The CDR3 DNA follows: TGCGCCAGCAGTGAAGGGGGGGTCTACGAGCAGTACTTC. This sequence encodes CASSEGGVYEQYF.

In regard to this clone: Sequence at one end of the junction differs from germline and may be a read error. The J gene is TRBJ1-4, the V gene TRBV11-3; D is perhaps TRBD1 (5 bases). CDR1 is SGHNT, CDR2 YENEEA, per germline. This CDR3 spans 12 amino acids. CDR3 in amino acids: CASGFRDEKLFF. DNA for the CDR3: TGTGCCAGCGGCTTCAGGGATGAAAAACTGTTTTTT.

V usage is TRBV18 and J usage is TRBJ1-3, with 9 bases aligning to TRBD1. The V gene end was trimmed by 6 bases and the J gene end by 8 bases; junction bases not matched to a gene: 8. The CDR3 has 14 residues. Germline V gene data show CDR1 as KGHSH and CDR2 as LQKENI. The CDR3 nucleotides are TGTGCCAGCTCCCGGGACAGGGAGGAGGACACCATATATTTT. It specifies CASSRDREEDTIYF.

The chain has TRBV2 and TRBJ2-5, with D possibly being TRBD1 (6 bases). The germline CDR1 and CDR2 sequences are SNHLY and FYNNEI. This CDR3 spans 13 amino acids. Deletions cut 6 bases from V and 5 bases from J, with 13 bases between. CDR3 loop: CASRQGQGETQYF. CDR3 DNA: TGTGCCAGCAGACAGGGTCAGGGGGAGACCCAGTACTTC. Filled out from reference TRBV2 and TRBJ2-5, the complete variable domain reads EPEVTQTPSHQVTQMGQEVILRCVPISNHLYFYWYRQILGQKVEFLVSFYNNEISEKSEIFDDQFSVERPDGSNFTLKIRSTKLEDSAMYFCASRQGQGETQYFGPGTRLLVL.

The chain couples TRBV30 to TRBJ2-1, with D perhaps matching TRBD2 (6 bases). Germline V lookup: CDR1 GTSNPN, CDR2 SVGIG (reference sequence). The V and J ends lost 4 bases and 8 bases respectively, with 24 bases between them. The CDR3 contains 16 residues. The CDR3 DNA follows: TGTGCCTGGATTTCGGGGGAACTAGTCGATTCGGATGAGCAGTTCTTC. This sequence encodes CAWISGELVDSDEQFF.

As regards this clone: Other DNA sequences in this sample translate to the same CDR3. CDR3 region: CASSPVKNTEAFF. The CDR3 DNA follows: TGTGCCAGCAGCCCGGTTAAGAACACTGAAGCTTTCTTT. The J gene is TRBJ1-1, the V gene TRBV6-5; D uncertain. The V and J ends lost 6 bases and 1 base respectively, with 9 bases between them. Germline V gene data show CDR1 as MNHEY and CDR2 as SVGAGI. This CDR3 contains 13 residues.

This rearrangement joins TRBV10-3 to TRBJ2-2, with 7 bases matching TRBD2. This CDR3 comprises 14 residues. Germline assignment: CDR1 ENHRY and CDR2 SYGVKD. The junction had 3 bases not matched to a gene; V was cut back by 3 bases and J by 5 bases. The CDR3 DNA follows: TGTGCCATCAGTGATTGGGAGGGGACCGGGGAGCTGTTTTTT. Translated, it gives CAISDWEGTGELFF.

As DNA, the CDR3 is TGTGCCAGCAGTTTCGGAGGGAACTACTACGAGCAGTACTTC. This codes for CASSFGGNYYEQYF. V is TRBV27 and J is TRBJ2-7, with D tentatively TRBD2 (6 bases). Deletions cut 3 bases from V and 3 bases from J, with 12 bases between. Germline V gene lookup returns CDR1 MNHEY and CDR2 SMNVEV (reference sequence). The CDR3 is 14 residues long.

The chain has TRBV9 and TRBJ1-2, with 10 bases that match TRBD1. The length of the CDR3 is 14 residues. The germline gives CDR1 SGDLS, CDR2 YYNGEE. The ends lost 6 bases at V and 0 bases at J; junction bases unmatched: 2. The CDR3 DNA is TGTGCCAGCACCGGACAGGGGGCTAACTATGGCTACACCTTC. It translates to CASTGQGANYGYTF.

The CDR3 bases are TGTGCCAGTAGTCCCCAGGGGGACGAGCAGTACTTC. Translation: CASSPQGDEQYF. The chain combines TRBV19 with TRBJ2-7; 7 bases fit TRBD1. CDR3 length: 12 residues. Germline-derived CDR1 and CDR2 are LNHDA and SQIVND (reference sequence). J was trimmed by 5 bases and V by 5 bases; bases with no gene match: 3.

For the CDR3, the DNA is TGCGCCAGCAGCCAAGATAGATCCAGGGGCCCAGATACGCAGTATTTT. Protein product: CASSQDRSRGPDTQYF. V and J are TRBV4-3 and TRBJ2-3; tentative D call: TRBD1 (6 bases). The ends were cut back, 0 bases at V and 4 bases at J, with 14 bases in the middle. The CDR3 spans 16 residues. Germline CDR1 reads LGHNA; CDR2 reads YSLEER.